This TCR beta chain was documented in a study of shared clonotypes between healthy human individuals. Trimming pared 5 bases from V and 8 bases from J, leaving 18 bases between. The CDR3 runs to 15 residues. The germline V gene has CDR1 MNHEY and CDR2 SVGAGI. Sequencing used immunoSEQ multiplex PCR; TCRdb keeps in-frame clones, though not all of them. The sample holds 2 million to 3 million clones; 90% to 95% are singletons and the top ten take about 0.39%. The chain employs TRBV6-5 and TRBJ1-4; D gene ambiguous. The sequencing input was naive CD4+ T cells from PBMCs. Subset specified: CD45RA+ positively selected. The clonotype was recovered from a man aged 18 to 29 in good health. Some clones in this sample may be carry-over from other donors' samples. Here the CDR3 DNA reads TGTGCCAGCAGTCTTAGCCCATCCTCGGAAGAAAAACTGTTTTTT. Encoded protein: CASSLSPSSEEKLFF.